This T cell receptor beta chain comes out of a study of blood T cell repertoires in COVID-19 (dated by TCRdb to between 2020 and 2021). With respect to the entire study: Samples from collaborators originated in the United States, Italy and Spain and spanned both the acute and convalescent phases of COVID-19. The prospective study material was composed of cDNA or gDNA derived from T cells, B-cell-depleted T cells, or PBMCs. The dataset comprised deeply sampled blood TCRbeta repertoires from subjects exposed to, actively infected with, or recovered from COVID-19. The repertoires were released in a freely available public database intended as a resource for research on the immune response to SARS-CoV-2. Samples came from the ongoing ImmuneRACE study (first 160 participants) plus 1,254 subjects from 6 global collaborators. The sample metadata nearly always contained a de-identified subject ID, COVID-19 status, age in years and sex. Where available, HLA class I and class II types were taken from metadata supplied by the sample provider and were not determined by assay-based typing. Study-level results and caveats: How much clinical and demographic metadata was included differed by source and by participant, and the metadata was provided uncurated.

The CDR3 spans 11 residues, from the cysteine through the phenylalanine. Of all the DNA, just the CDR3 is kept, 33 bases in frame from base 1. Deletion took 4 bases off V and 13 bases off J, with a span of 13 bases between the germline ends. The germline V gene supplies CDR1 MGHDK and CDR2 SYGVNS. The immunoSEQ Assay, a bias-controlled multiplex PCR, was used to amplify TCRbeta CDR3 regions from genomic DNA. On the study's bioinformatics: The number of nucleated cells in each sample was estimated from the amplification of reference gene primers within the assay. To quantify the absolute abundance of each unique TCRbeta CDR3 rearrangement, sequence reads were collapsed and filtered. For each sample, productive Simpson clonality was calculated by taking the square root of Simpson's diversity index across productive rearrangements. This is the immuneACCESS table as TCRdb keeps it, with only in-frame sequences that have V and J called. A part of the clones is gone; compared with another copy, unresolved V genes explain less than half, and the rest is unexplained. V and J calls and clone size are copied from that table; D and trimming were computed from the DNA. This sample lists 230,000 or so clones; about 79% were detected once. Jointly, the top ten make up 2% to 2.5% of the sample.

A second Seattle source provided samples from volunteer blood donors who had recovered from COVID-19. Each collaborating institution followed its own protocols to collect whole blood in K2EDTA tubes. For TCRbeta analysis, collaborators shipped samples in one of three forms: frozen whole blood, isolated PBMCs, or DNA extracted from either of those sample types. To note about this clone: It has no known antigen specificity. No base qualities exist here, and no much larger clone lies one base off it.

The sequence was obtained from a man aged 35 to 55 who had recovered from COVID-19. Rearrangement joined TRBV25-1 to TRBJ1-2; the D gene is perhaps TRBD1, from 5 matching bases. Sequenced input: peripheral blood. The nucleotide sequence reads TGTGCCAGCAGTGGTGGACAAGGACCCACCTTC. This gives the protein CASSGGQGPTF.